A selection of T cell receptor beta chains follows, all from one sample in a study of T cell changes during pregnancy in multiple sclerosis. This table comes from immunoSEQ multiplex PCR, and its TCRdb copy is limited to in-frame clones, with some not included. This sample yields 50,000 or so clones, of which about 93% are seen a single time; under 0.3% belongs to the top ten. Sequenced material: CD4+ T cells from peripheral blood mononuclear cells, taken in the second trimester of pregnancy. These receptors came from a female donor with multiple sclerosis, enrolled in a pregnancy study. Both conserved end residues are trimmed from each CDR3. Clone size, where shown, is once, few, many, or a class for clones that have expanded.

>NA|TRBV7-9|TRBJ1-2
ASSLNRTGST
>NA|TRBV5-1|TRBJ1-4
ASSPQQGSNEKLF
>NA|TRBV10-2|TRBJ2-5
ASSDWTEETQY
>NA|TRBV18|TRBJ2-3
ASSAGEGDTDTQY
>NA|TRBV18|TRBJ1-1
ASSLYWTEAF
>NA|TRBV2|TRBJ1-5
ASSVGQTNQPQH
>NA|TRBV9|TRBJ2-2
ASSVTGGGVGELF
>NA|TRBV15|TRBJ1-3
ATSRERDRVNVRSSTIY
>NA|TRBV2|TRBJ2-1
ASIPLASAEQF
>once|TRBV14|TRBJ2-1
ASSQVGLAGHNEQF
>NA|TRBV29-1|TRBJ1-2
SGIGVSADGYT
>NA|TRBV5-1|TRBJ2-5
ASSLTTSGPQETQY
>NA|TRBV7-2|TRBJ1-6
ASSFYANNSPLH
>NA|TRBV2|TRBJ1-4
ASNHRGNGLF
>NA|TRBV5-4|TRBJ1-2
ASSLDPGDYGYT
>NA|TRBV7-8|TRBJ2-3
ASGSADTQY
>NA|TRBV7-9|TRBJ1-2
ASSLASGQGAPYGYT
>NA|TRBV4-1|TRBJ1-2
ASSRTGVSYGYT
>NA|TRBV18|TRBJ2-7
ASSPAGQLYEQY
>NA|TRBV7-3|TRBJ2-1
ASSLVGTANYNEQF
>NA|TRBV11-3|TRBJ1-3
ASSEGRGAVENTIY
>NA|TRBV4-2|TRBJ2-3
ASSQVISGGGTDTQY
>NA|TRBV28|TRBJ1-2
ASRRPGQTYLRGYT
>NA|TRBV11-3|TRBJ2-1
ASSLGTSHNEQF
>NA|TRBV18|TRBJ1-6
ASSLRTGGYNSPLH
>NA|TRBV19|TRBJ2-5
ASSLGRVGETQY
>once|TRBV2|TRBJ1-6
ASSSGTGGGSPLH
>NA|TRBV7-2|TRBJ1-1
ASSLEGLSTF